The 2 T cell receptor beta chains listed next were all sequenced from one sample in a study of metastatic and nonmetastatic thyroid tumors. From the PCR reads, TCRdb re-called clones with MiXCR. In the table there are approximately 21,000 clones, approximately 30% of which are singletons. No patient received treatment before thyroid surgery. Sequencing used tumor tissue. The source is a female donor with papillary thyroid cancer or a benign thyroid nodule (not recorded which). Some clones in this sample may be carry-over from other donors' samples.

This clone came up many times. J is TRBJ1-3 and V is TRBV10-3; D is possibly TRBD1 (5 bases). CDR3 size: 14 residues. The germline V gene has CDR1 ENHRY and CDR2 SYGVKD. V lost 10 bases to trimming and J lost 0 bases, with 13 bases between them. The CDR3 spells CATDQGNSGNTIYF. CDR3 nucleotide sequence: TGTGCCACGGATCAGGGCAACTCTGGAAACACCATATATTTT.

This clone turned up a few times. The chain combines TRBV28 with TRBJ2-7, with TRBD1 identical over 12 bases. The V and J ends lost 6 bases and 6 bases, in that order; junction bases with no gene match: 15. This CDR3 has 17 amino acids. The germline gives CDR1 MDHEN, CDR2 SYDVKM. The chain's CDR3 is CASSPGTGGAEGPEQYF. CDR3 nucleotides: TGTGCCAGCAGCCCCGGGACAGGGGGCGCCGAGGGCCCCGAGCAGTACTTC.